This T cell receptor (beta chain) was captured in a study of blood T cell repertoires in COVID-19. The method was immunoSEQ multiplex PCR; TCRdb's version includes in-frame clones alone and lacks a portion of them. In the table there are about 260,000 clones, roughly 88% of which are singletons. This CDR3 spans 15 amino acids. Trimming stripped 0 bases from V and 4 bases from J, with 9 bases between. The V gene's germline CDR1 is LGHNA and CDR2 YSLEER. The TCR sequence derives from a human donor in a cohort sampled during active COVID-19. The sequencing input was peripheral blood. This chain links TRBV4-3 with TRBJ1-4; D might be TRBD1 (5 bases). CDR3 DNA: TGCGCCAGCAGCCAAGAAGGGGCCCGTAATGAAAAACTGTTTTTT. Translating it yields CASSQEGARNEKLFF.